This T cell receptor beta chain was recovered during a study of graft-versus-host responses after intestinal transplantation. Overall study context: Every one of the recipients received anti-thymocyte globulin induction and afterwards took tacrolimus and steroids for about 3 years. The study's findings and limits: Peak circulating GvH clone levels were associated with early post-transplant HvG declines. Recipient marrow contained GvH clones, some of which appeared first in ileum or blood.

This CDR3 has 16 residues. V dropped 6 bases and J dropped 9; count of bases not matched to a gene: 12. Germline V lookup: CDR1 SGHVS, CDR2 FNYEAQ. Notes on this clone: What it recognizes is unknown.

Sequencing was performed with immunoSEQ multiplex PCR; in TCRdb, only in-frame clones are kept and a portion is missing. The sample lists more than 65,000 clones; about 94% were seen once. This receptor was taken from a human donor who received an intestinal transplant. This chain uses TRBV7-6 with TRBJ2-1; 12 nucleotides match TRBD2. The material sequenced was unstimulated CD8+ T cells sorted from spleen or lymph node cells, taken before intestinal transplant. The CDR3 nucleotides read TGTGCCAGCAGTTCTAGCGGGAGGGCCGTTCGCGGTGAGCAGTTCTTC. It translates to CASSSSGRAVRGEQFF.